The rows below give T cell receptor beta chains drawn from one sample of a study of molecular identifiers for immune sequencing clone quantification. MiXCR, applied by TCRdb to the PCR reads, yields one record per CDR3 protein. The sample yields about 68,000 distinct CDR3 sequences, around a sixth seen once. What was sequenced was naive CD8+ T cells from blood, with Jurkat cell RNA spiked in. Every receptor here comes from a human donor in good health. Some libraries in this study had Jurkat cell RNA spiked in. The CDR3 runs from the conserved cysteine through the conserved F or W. D genes are given only for firm matches. Rows may omit the clone size; those that give it use once, few, many or a size class.

J gene	V gene	clone size	D gene	CDR3 protein	CDR3 DNA
TRBJ2-1	TRBV24-1	few	-	CAARGAGDNEQFF	TGTGCCGCCCGTGGGGCCGGGGACAATGAGCAGTTCTTC
TRBJ1-1	TRBV6-5	many	-	CASKFLPEGTEAFF	TGTGCCAGCAAATTTCTCCCGGAAGGCACTGAAGCTTTCTTT
TRBJ2-7	TRBV20-1	many	TRBD2	CSARGYLAGGYEQYF	TGCAGTGCTAGGGGCTATCTAGCGGGAGGGTACGAGCAGTACTTC
TRBJ2-7	TRBV2	-	TRBD1	CASGAGQGRAEQYF	TGTGCCAGCGGCGCTGGACAGGGGCGAGCCGAGCAGTACTTC
TRBJ2-7	TRBV27	-	TRBD1	CASSLTGASSEQYF	TGTGCCAGCAGTTTAACAGGGGCCTCAAGCGAGCAGTACTTC
TRBJ1-5	TRBV6-6	many	TRBD1	CASRIGQGDQPQHF	TGTGCCAGCAGAATAGGACAGGGCGATCAGCCCCAGCATTTT
TRBJ2-7	TRBV5-6	many	-	CASSPAGSGYEQYF	TGTGCCAGCAGCCCGGCTGGTAGCGGCTACGAGCAGTACTTC
TRBJ2-7	TRBV28	many	TRBD1	CASSLVQGALYEQYF	TGTGCCAGCAGTTTAGTTCAGGGGGCCCTCTACGAGCAGTACTTC
TRBJ2-4	TRBV4-1	many	-	CASSQFTGSYIQYF	TGCGCCAGCAGCCAATTCACAGGGTCCTACATTCAGTACTTC
TRBJ1-1	TRBV19	few	-	CASTLTENTEAFF	TGTGCCAGTACCTTGACGGAAAACACTGAAGCTTTCTTT
TRBJ1-5	TRBV6-2/TRBV6-3	many	-	CASSYDISHQPQHF	TGTGCCAGCAGTTACGACATATCGCATCAGCCCCAGCATTTT
TRBJ2-1	TRBV27	many	TRBD2	CASRPRLASYNEQFF	TGTGCCAGCAGACCTCGACTAGCGTCCTACAATGAGCAGTTCTTC
TRBJ2-7	TRBV27	many	TRBD2	CASSYSSGLQTYEQYF	TGTGCCAGCAGTTACTCGTCGGGACTACAGACCTACGAGCAGTACTTC
TRBJ2-4	TRBV4-2	many	TRBD1	CASSQAVVGTGGKNIQYF	TGTGCCAGCAGCCAAGCCGTCGTTGGTACAGGGGGCAAAAACATTCAGTACTTC
TRBJ2-5	TRBV15	-	-	CATSRVLQETQYF	TGTGCCACCAGCAGAGTACTGCAAGAGACCCAGTACTTC
TRBJ2-3	TRBV5-4	many	-	CASSKKEGYYRTDTQYF	TGTGCCAGCAGCAAAAAGGAGGGCTACTACCGCACAGATACGCAGTATTTT
TRBJ1-1	TRBV5-6	-	-	CASSLGGTSEAFF	TGTGCCAGCAGCTTGGGGGGGACCTCTGAAGCTTTCTTT